The 17 T cell receptor beta chains in this list originate from one sample, sequenced in a study of OX40 agonist ivuxolimab in advanced cancers. The library was obtained by the immunoSEQ multiplex PCR assay. TCRdb limited this immuneACCESS table to in-frame rearrangements with V and J called. A share of clones is missing; checked studies link under half to unresolved V genes, and the rest is unexplained. Counted in this sample were around 72,000 clones; 80% to 90% of them appeared once. The top ten clones comprise roughly 0.94% of the sample. The material sequenced was CD4+ or CD8+ T cells sorted from blood, taken in a trial of the OX40 agonist ivuxolimab. The receptors were sampled from an adult with an advanced solid tumor such as melanoma, head and neck, liver or kidney cancer.

This chain connects TRBV6-4 to TRBJ2-2, with 9 bases lining up with TRBD2. Germline values: CDR1 MRHNA, CDR2 SNTAGT. The trim removed 8 bases at V and 0 bases at J, leaving 1 base unmatched. CDR3 size: 14 residues. CDR3 residues: CASQRGANTGELFF. For the CDR3, the DNA is TGTGCCAGCCAGCGGGGGGCGAACACCGGGGAGCTGTTTTTT.

This clone was recorded a few times. The chain uses TRBV10-1 and TRBJ2-5; a possible D gene is TRBD2 (6 bases). The CDR3 consists of 15 residues. The germline V gene encodes CDR1 WNHNN and CDR2 SYGVQD (reference sequence). Trimming pared 8 bases from V and 0 bases from J, leaving 16 bases between. The DNA of the CDR3 is TGCGCCAGCGGGGGGATAGCCCCGTACCAAGAGACCCAGTACTTC. As protein: CASGGIAPYQETQYF.

This clone has only one observation. This chain links TRBV7-8 with TRBJ1-6, with 8 nucleotides matching TRBD1. V gave up 5 bases and J gave up 3 bases; unmatched junction bases: 3. The CDR3 is 15 residues long. Germline CDR1 and CDR2: SGHVS and FQNEAQ. The CDR3 loop is CASSRDRIYNSPLHF. CDR3 in DNA: TGTGCCAGCAGCCGGGACAGGATCTATAATTCACCCCTCCACTTT. Complete variable domain (other parts from reference TRBV7-8 and TRBJ1-6): GAGVSQSPRYKVAKRGQDVALRCDPISGHVSLFWYQQALGQGPEFLTYFQNEAQLDKSGLPSDRFFAERPEGSVSTLKIQRTQQEDSAVYLCASSRDRIYNSPLHFGNGTRLTVT.

The V gene is TRBV27, the J gene TRBJ1-6; D call uncertain. The CDR3 runs to 13 residues. Germline V gene data show CDR1 as MNHEY and CDR2 as SMNVEV (reference sequence). V dropped 8 bases and J dropped 3 bases, with 8 bases sitting between them. CDR3 DNA: TGTGCCAGCTGGATGGACTATAATTCACCCCTCCACTTT. This encodes CASWMDYNSPLHF.

The V and J genes are TRBV7-8 and TRBJ2-1, with D perhaps assigned TRBD1 or TRBD2 (5 bases each). V lost 6 bases and J 5 bases, leaving 14 bases between the germline ends. The CDR3 is 14 amino acids. From germline, CDR1 is SGHVS and CDR2 FQNEAQ. The CDR3 DNA reads as TGTGCCAGCAGACGGGACGGAGCCAACAATGAGCAGTTCTTC. This codes for CASRRDGANNEQFF.

V and J are TRBV28 and TRBJ2-4; 8 bases are a match to TRBD2. CDR3 length: 16 amino acids. Germline CDR1 MDHEN, CDR2 SYDVKM. The J segment lost 5 bases and the V segment lost 10 bases, leaving 16 bases of the junction unmatched. The CDR3 loop is CATYPGGAPLENIQYF. CDR3 sequence (DNA): TGTGCCACCTACCCCGGGGGGGCCCCTTTAGAAAACATTCAGTACTTC.

The gene calls are TRBV5-4 and TRBJ2-3; tentatively, D is TRBD1 (5 bases). The germline gives CDR1 SGHNT, CDR2 YYREEE (reference sequence). There are 17 residues in the CDR3. Trimming cost V 4 bases and J 1 base, with 19 bases left between them. The CDR3 here is CASSLGSGPIRTDTQYF. DNA of the CDR3: TGTGCCAGCAGCCTAGGCTCAGGGCCCATACGCACAGATACGCAGTATTTT.

The genes are TRBV6-1 and TRBJ1-2; tentative D call: TRBD1 (6 bases). Trimming removed 2 bases at V and 9 bases at J, with 19 bases between. The CDR3 consists of 15 residues. CDR1 and CDR2 (germline): MNHNS, SASEGT. As DNA, the CDR3 is TGTGCCAGCAGTGAAATGAGGGGGGGGGTCAGTCGCTACACCTTC. Residues: CASSEMRGGVSRYTF.

The V and J genes are TRBV5-6 and TRBJ1-2; 9 bases agree with TRBD1. The germline CDR1 and CDR2 sequences are SGHDT and YYEEEE. V shed 0 bases, J shed 9 bases, and the junction held 3 bases outside the gene matches. This CDR3 is 13 amino acids long. CDR3 DNA sequence: TGTGCCAGCAGCTTGGGGGGACAGGGACGCTACACCTTC. The encoded protein is CASSLGGQGRYTF.

This chain connects TRBV18 to TRBJ2-5; 11 bases line up with TRBD2. The germline V gene encodes CDR1 KGHSH and CDR2 LQKENI. The CDR3 runs 16 residues. V was clipped by 3 bases and J by 5 bases; unmatched bases: 8. The CDR3 region has the DNA TGTGCCAGCTCACCCCTTAGCGGGGGGGCTCGGGAGACCCAGTACTTC. Protein product: CASSPLSGGARETQYF.

This sequence joins TRBV6-5 and TRBJ2-1, with D possibly matching TRBD2 (5 bases). Germline CDR1 reads MNHEY; CDR2 reads SVGAGI. Between the trimmed V and J ends, which lost 6 bases and 4 bases, there was a span of 10 bases. The CDR3 loop spans 13 amino acids. The CDR3 here is CASSPGNYNEQFF. The CDR3 DNA sequence: TGTGCCAGCAGCCCGGGGAATTACAATGAGCAGTTCTTC.

In its sample, this clone was seen once. V and J are TRBV18 and TRBJ1-2, with TRBD1 identical over 7 bases. The CDR3 contains 14 residues. J was trimmed by 6 bases and V by 4 bases; bases with no gene match: 8. The V gene's germline CDR1 is KGHSH and CDR2 LQKENI. The CDR3 coding sequence is TGTGCCAGCTCACGCGAATCAACAGGGGATGGCTACACCTTC. This encodes CASSRESTGDGYTF. The full variable domain, completed using reference TRBV18 and TRBJ1-2, is NAGVMQNPRHLVRRRGQEARLRCSPMKGHSHVYWYRQLPEEGLKFMVYLQKENIIDESGMPKERFSAEFPKEGPSILRIQQVVRGDSAAYFCASSRESTGDGYTFGSGTRLTVV.

This clone was recorded a few times. This sequence joins TRBV7-9 and TRBJ1-3; D gene uncertain. Trimming pared 5 bases from V and 1 base from J, leaving 12 bases between. From germline, CDR1 is SEHNR and CDR2 FQNEAQ (reference sequence). This CDR3 comprises 15 residues. The CDR3 protein is CASSPRPASGNTIYF. The CDR3 DNA reads as TGTGCCAGCAGCCCTAGACCGGCTTCTGGAAACACCATATATTTT.

The V and J genes are TRBV7-2 and TRBJ2-7, with TRBD2 matching 11 bases. The germline V gene encodes CDR1 SGHTA and CDR2 FQGNSA. The CDR3 sequence is 18 residues long. V shed 6 bases, J shed 2 bases, and the junction held 15 bases outside the gene matches. The CDR3 bases are TGTGCCAGCAGTCCCCCGGGACTAGCGGATTTCCATACCTACGAGCAGTACTTC. Translating it yields CASSPPGLADFHTYEQYF.

V usage is TRBV2 and J usage is TRBJ2-7, with a possible D match to TRBD2 (5 bases). Germline V gene data show CDR1 as SNHLY and CDR2 as FYNNEI. This CDR3 is 16 amino acids long. Trimming left V 3 bases short and J 1 base short, with 16 bases between. CDR3 sequence: CASSDWSAGSSYEQYF. In DNA, the CDR3 is TGTGCCAGCAGTGATTGGTCCGCGGGTTCGTCCTACGAGCAGTACTTC.

This rearrangement joins TRBV18 to TRBJ1-5; no clear D gene. V lost 3 bases to trimming and J lost 0 bases, with 9 bases between them. Germline CDR1 KGHSH, CDR2 LQKENI. CDR3 length: 15 amino acids. The CDR3 protein is CASSPQADSNQPQHF. In DNA form, the CDR3 reads TGTGCCAGCTCACCTCAGGCGGATAGCAATCAGCCCCAGCATTTT. The whole variable domain, remainder taken from reference TRBV18 and TRBJ1-5, is NAGVMQNPRHLVRRRGQEARLRCSPMKGHSHVYWYRQLPEEGLKFMVYLQKENIIDESGMPKERFSAEFPKEGPSILRIQQVVRGDSAAYFCASSPQADSNQPQHFGDGTRLSIL.

This chain joins TRBV19 and TRBJ1-4; 7 bases are a match to TRBD1. The CDR3 is made up of 16 amino acids. Germline CDR1 and CDR2: LNHDA and SQIVND (reference sequence). V lost 3 bases, J lost 5 bases, and 9 bases stayed unmatched. The CDR3 DNA reads as TGTGCCAGTAGTATCGGAGGGGGCGGGTGGAATGAAAAACTGTTTTTT. It yields the protein CASSIGGGGWNEKLFF.